These T cell receptor beta chains were read from a single sample in a study of T cell repertoires in cytomegalovirus infection. From the reads, TCRdb called clonotypes with MiXCR, one entry per CDR3 protein. Here the sample spans fewer than 200,000 distinct CDR3 sequences, approximately 15% being singletons. The sequenced sample was PBMCs. Receptors were obtained from a human donor in good health (CMV status not recorded). Some clones in this sample may be carry-over from other donors' samples. CDR3s include the opening cysteine and the closing phenylalanine or tryptophan. The D gene is left open where the match is weak. Size is stated for part of the rows, as once, few or many counts, or as a class when the clone is expanded.

>TRBJ2-1|-|-|TRBV29-1
TGCAGCGATCCCGGGCCCCAAAGCAATGAGCAGTTCTTC
CSDPGPQSNEQFF
>TRBJ2-7|many|TRBD2|TRBV7-9
TGTGCCAGCAGCAAGAGCGGGAGTCAACCCTACGAGCAGTACTTC
CASSKSGSQPYEQYF
>TRBJ1-3|many|-|TRBV7-2
TGTGCCAGCAGCACCGATGGGGGGGGCTCTGGAAACACCATATATTTT
CASSTDGGGSGNTIYF
>TRBJ1-1|few|-|TRBV19
TGTGCCAGTATGGAGGGATCGAACACTGAAGCTTTCTTT
CASMEGSNTEAFF
>TRBJ2-1|many|TRBD2|TRBV7-6
TGTGCCAGCAGCCTTCTCGAGCTAGCGGGGTCTGGGTACAATGAGCAGTTCTTC
CASSLLELAGSGYNEQFF
>TRBJ2-1|many|-|TRBV7-9
TGTGCCAGCAGATACCCCATCCGGTATGGCAACAATGAGCAGTTCTTC
CASRYPIRYGNNEQFF
>TRBJ2-1|-|TRBD2|TRBV29-1
TGCAGCGTGGGACCTCGCCTAGCGGGAGGCGGGAGCAATGAGCAGTTCTTC
CSVGPRLAGGGSNEQFF
>TRBJ2-2|many|-|TRBV7-3
TGTGCCAGCAGCTTAAGCATCAACACCGGGGAGCTGTTTTTT
CASSLSINTGELFF
>TRBJ2-1|-|TRBD2|TRBV20-1
TGCAGTGCTAGGGGGCTAGCGGGAGTGAATGAGCAGTTCTTC
CSARGLAGVNEQFF
>TRBJ1-2|many|TRBD1|TRBV7-2
TGTGCCAGCAGCTTAGTAAGGCCAGGGGGCGGCTATGGCTACACCTTC
CASSLVRPGGGYGYTF
>TRBJ1-1|many|TRBD1|TRBV7-8
TGTGCCAGCAGCCCCTGGACAGGGAGGACTGAAGCTTTCTTT
CASSPWTGRTEAFF
>TRBJ1-1|-|-|TRBV7-3
TGTGCCAGCAGCCCGGCTGGCGGACTCCCGAACACTGAAGCTTTCTTT
CASSPAGGLPNTEAFF
>TRBJ2-1|few|TRBD1|TRBV6-8
TGTGCCAGCAGCCGGGGACAGGGGAGTATCTATGAGCAGTTCTTC
CASSRGQGSIYEQFF
>TRBJ1-4|-|TRBD1|TRBV7-4
TGTGCCAGCAGGAAACAGGGGGCGCATGAAAAACTGTTTTTT
CASRKQGAHEKLFF
>TRBJ2-7|many|-|TRBV25-1
TGTGCCAGCAGTGATGGGCATATTTCCTACGAGCAGTACTTC
CASSDGHISYEQYF
>TRBJ2-7|-|TRBD1|TRBV28
TGTGCCAGCAGTCCGGGACAGCTGACGAGCTCCTACGAGCAGTACTTC
CASSPGQLTSSYEQYF
>TRBJ1-1|-|-|TRBV7-8
TGTGCCAGCAGCCTCGGGACTCCCACTGAAGCTTTCTTT
CASSLGTPTEAFF
>TRBJ1-1|many|TRBD1|TRBV7-2
TGTGCCAGCAGCTCTCCTCTGACAGGGGGCTGGAACACTGAAGCTTTCTTT
CASSSPLTGGWNTEAFF
>TRBJ1-2|many|TRBD1|TRBV7-2
TGTGCCAGCAGCCCAGGGGGGGGATATCGGGGCTACACCTTC
CASSPGGGYRGYTF
>TRBJ2-5|many|TRBD2|TRBV7-2
TGTGCCAGCAGCTTAGAAGCGGGATGGGGGGGGGAGACCCAGTACTTC
CASSLEAGWGGETQYF
>TRBJ2-1|-|-|TRBV28
TGTGCCAGCAGGGGGGAAAGCTCCTACAATGAGCAGTTCTTC
CASRGESSYNEQFF
>TRBJ2-3|few|-|TRBV20-1
TGCAGTGCTAGAAGAGCGGAGGTCACAGATACGCAGTATTTT
CSARRAEVTDTQYF
>TRBJ1-6|-|-|TRBV10-3
TGTGCCATCGGGTCGGACATCCTTAATTCACCCCTCCACTTT
CAIGSDILNSPLHF
>TRBJ2-1|many|-|TRBV7-2
TGTGCCAGCAGCTTAGTTTCAGACAATGAGCAGTTCTTC
CASSLVSDNEQFF
>TRBJ1-5|many|-|TRBV5-1
TGCGCCAGCAGCTTTTTATGGGAGCCCCAGCATTTT
CASSFLWEPQHF
>TRBJ1-6|-|-|TRBV20-1
TGCAGTGCTAGGGGCTATAATTCACCCCTCCACTTT
CSARGYNSPLHF
>TRBJ1-3|many|TRBD1|TRBV7-8
TGTGCCAGCAGCTTAGCGAACAGGGGGATCTCTGGAAACACCATATATTTT
CASSLANRGISGNTIYF
>TRBJ2-4|many|TRBD2|TRBV20-1
TGCAGTGCTAGAGATACCACCGGGACTAGCGGGAGTCGAGGAAGAAACATTCAGTACTTC
CSARDTTGTSGSRGRNIQYF
>TRBJ2-1|many|-|TRBV11-1
TGTGCCAGCAGCCGCTGGGTGGCCCCCAATGAGCAGTTCTTC
CASSRWVAPNEQFF
>TRBJ1-1|few|TRBD1|TRBV20-1
TGCAGTGCTCTCGGGACAGGGCCGGCTGAAGCTTTCTTT
CSALGTGPAEAFF
>TRBJ2-5|many|-|TRBV4-3
TGCGCCAGCAGCCAAGGACTAGGGGAGACCCAGTACTTC
CASSQGLGETQYF
>TRBJ2-6|many|-|TRBV7-8
TGTGCCAGCAGCTTTTGGGCTGGGGCCAACGTCCTGACTTTC
CASSFWAGANVLTF
>TRBJ2-2|few|-|TRBV7-9
TGTCTGCAGACTCACCTTTCGAACACCGGGGAGCTGTTTTTT
CLQTHLSNTGELFF
>TRBJ1-2|-|-|TRBV5-6
TGTGCCAGCAGCTGGGACCGGCTGGGTGAGCGAAACTATGGCTACACCTTC
CASSWDRLGERNYGYTF
>TRBJ2-7|few|-|TRBV2
TGTGCCAGCAGTGATATAGAGGGGATAGACTACGAGCAGTACTTC
CASSDIEGIDYEQYF
>TRBJ1-1|many|TRBD1|TRBV5-6
TGTGCCAGCAGTTCGGACAGGCTAAAGAGGGCTTTCTTT
CASSSDRLKRAFF
>TRBJ1-1|-|-|TRBV28
TGTGCCAGCAGTTTGATGGTTTTGAACACTGAAGCTTTCTTT
CASSLMVLNTEAFF
>TRBJ2-1|few|-|TRBV25-1
TGTGCCAGCAGTGAATATGGTCCTTACAATGAGCAGTTCTTC
CASSEYGPYNEQFF
>TRBJ2-3|many|-|TRBV7-8
TGTGCCAGCAGTTCGGGACGGACACACACAGATACGCAGTATTTT
CASSSGRTHTDTQYF
>TRBJ2-3|many|-|TRBV5-1
TGCGCCAGCAGTGCCCTAAACACAGATACGCAGTATTTT
CASSALNTDTQYF